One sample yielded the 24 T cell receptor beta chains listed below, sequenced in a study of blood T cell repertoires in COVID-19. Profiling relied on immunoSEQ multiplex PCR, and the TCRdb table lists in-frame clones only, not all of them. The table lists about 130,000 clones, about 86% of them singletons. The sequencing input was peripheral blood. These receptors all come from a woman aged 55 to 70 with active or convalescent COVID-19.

The DNA of the CDR3 is TGTGCCATCAGTGGGAGCAGAGATTGGTACACTGAAGCTTTCTTT. This sequence encodes CAISGSRDWYTEAFF. V usage is TRBV10-3 and J usage is TRBJ1-1, with D uncertain. Trimming cost V 4 bases and J 3 bases, with 15 bases left between them. The germline V gene encodes CDR1 ENHRY and CDR2 SYGVKD. This CDR3 is built from 15 residues.

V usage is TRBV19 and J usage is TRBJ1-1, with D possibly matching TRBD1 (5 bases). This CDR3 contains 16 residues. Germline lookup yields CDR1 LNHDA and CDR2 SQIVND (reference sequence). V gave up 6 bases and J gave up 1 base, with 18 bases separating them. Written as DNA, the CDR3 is TGTGCCAGTAGAGATCCCCCGGGACTAAAGAACACTGAAGCTTTCTTT. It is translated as CASRDPPGLKNTEAFF.

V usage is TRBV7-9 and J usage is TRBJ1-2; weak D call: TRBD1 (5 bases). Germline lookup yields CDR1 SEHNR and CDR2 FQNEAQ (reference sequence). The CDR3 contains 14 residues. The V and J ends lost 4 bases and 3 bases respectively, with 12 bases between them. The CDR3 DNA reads TGTGCCAGCAGCTCGCCGACAGAACACTATGGCTACACCTTC. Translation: CASSSPTEHYGYTF.

For the CDR3, the DNA is TGTGCCAGCAGTTATACGAGTAGACTAGCGGGAGCCTACGAGCAGTACTTC. Its translation: CASSYTSRLAGAYEQYF. The rearrangement uses TRBV27 and TRBJ2-7; 12 bases agree with TRBD2. CDR3 size: 17 residues. V dropped 4 bases and J dropped 2; count of bases not matched to a gene: 9. Per the germline V gene, CDR1 is MNHEY and CDR2 is SMNVEV (reference sequence).

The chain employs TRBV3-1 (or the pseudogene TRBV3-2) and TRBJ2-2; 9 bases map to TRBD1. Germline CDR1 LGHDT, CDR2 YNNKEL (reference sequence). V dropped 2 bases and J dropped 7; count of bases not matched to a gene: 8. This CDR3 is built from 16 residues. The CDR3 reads CASSQFYRGRNGELFF. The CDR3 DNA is TGTGCCAGCAGCCAATTTTACAGGGGGCGCAACGGGGAGCTGTTTTTT.

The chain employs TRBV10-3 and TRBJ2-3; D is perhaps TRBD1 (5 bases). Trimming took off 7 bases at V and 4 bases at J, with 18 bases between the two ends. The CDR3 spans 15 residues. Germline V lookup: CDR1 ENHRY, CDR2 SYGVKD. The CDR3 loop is CAITSAREVADTQYF. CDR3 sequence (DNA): TGTGCCATCACCTCTGCCAGGGAAGTTGCAGATACGCAGTATTTT.

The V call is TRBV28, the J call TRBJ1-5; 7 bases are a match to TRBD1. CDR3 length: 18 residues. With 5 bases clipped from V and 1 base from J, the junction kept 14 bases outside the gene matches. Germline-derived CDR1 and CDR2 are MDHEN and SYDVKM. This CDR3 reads CASSPRDRLIKSNQPQHF. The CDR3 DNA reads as TGTGCCAGCAGTCCCAGGGACAGACTAATTAAAAGCAATCAGCCCCAGCATTTT.

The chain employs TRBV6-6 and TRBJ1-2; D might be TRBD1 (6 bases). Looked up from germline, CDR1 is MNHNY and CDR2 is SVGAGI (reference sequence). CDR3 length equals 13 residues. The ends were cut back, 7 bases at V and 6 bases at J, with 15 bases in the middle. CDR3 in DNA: TGTGCCAGCAATCAGAGGGGGATCCATGGCTACACCTTC. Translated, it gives CASNQRGIHGYTF.

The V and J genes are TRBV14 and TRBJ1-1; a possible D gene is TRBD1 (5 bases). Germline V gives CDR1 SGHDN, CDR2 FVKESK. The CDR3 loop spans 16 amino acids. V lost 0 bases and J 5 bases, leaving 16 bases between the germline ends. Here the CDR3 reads CASSQEKGLLGTEAFF. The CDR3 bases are TGTGCCAGCAGCCAAGAAAAGGGGCTGTTGGGAACTGAAGCTTTCTTT.

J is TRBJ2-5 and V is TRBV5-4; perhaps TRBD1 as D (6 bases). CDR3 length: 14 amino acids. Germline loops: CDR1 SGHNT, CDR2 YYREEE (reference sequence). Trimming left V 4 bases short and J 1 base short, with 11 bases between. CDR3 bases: TGTGCCAGCAGCCAGGCAGGGGCCCAAGAGACCCAGTACTTC. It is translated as CASSQAGAQETQYF.

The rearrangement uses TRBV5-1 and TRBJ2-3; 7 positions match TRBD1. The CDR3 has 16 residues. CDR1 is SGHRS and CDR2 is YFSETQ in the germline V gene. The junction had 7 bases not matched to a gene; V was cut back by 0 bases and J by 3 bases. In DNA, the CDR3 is TGCGCCAGCAGCTTGGGACAGGGATTTGGGACAGATACGCAGTATTTT. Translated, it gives CASSLGQGFGTDTQYF.

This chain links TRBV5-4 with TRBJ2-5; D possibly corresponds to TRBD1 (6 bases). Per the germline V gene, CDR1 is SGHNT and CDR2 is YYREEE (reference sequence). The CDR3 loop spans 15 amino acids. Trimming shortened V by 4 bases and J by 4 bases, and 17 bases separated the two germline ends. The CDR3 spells CASSPDSGHIETQYF. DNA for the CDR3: TGTGCCAGCAGCCCGGACAGCGGTCACATAGAGACCCAGTACTTC.

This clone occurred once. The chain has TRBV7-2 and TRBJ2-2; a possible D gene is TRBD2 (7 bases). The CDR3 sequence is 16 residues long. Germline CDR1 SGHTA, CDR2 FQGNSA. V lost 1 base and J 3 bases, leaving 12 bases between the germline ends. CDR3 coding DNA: TGTGCCAGCAGCTTAGAAGGGGGGGCGTACACCGGGGAGCTGTTTTTT. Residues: CASSLEGGAYTGELFF. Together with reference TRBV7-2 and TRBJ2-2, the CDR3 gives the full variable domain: GAGVSQSPSNKVTEKGKDVELRCDPISGHTALYWYRQSLGQGLEFLIYFQGNSAPDKSGLPSDRFSAERTGGSVSTLTIQRTQQEDSAVYLCASSLEGGAYTGELFFGEGSRLTVL.

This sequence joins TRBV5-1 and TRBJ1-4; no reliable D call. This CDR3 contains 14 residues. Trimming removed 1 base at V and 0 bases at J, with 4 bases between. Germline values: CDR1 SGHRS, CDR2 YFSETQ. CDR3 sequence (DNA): TGCGCCAGCAGCTTGACGGCAACTAATGAAAAACTGTTTTTT. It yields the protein CASSLTATNEKLFF.

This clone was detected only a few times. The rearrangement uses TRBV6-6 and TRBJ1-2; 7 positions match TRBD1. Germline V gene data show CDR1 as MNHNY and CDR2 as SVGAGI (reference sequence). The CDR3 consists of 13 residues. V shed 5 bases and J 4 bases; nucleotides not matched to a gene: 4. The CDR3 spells CASSPDRFYGYTF. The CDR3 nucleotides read TGTGCCAGCAGTCCGGACAGGTTCTATGGCTACACCTTC.

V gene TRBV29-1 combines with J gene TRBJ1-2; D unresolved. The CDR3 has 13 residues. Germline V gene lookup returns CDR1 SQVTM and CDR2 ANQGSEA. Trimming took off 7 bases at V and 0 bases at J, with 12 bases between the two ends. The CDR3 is CSAIQNPNYGYTF. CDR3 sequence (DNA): TGCAGCGCTATACAGAACCCTAACTATGGCTACACCTTC.

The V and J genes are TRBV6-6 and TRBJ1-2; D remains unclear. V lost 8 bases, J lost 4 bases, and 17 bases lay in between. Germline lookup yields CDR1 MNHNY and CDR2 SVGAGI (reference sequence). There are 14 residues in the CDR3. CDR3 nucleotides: TGTGCCAGCTCCCCCGAGGGCGTGAGCTATGGCTACACCTTC. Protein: CASSPEGVSYGYTF.

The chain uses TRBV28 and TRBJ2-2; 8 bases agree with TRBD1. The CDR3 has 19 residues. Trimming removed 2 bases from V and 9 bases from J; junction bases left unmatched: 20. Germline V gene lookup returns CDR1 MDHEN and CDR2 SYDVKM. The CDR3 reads CASSLPQGAKSGVDRELFF. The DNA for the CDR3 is TGTGCCAGCAGTTTACCCCAGGGGGCGAAATCGGGAGTCGACCGGGAGCTGTTTTTT.

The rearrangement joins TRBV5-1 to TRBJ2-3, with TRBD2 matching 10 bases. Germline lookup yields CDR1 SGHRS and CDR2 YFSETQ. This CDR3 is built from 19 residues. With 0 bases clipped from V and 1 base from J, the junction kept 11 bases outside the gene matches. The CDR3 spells CASSLELAGVSWGTDTQYF. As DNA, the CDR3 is TGCGCCAGCAGCTTGGAGCTAGCGGGAGTATCATGGGGCACAGATACGCAGTATTTT.

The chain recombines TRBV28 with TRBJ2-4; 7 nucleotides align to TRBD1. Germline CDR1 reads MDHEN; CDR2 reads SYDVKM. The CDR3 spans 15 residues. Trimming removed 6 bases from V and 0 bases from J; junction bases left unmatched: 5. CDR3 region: CASSGTVGAKNIQYF. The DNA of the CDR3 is TGTGCCAGCAGCGGGACAGTAGGAGCCAAAAACATTCAGTACTTC.

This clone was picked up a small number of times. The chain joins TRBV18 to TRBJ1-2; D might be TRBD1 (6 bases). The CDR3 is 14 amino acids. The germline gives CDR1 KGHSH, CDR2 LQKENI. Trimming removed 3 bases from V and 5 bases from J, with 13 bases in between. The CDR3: CASSPYRDGYGYTF. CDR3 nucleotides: TGTGCCAGCTCACCGTACAGGGATGGGTATGGCTACACCTTC.

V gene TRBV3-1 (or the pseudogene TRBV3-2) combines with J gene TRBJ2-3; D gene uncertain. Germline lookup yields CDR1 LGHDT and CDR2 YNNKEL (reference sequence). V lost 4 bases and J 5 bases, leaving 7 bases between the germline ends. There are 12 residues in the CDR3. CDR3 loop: CASSRDGDTQYF. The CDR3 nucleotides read TGTGCCAGCAGCCGAGACGGAGATACGCAGTATTTT.

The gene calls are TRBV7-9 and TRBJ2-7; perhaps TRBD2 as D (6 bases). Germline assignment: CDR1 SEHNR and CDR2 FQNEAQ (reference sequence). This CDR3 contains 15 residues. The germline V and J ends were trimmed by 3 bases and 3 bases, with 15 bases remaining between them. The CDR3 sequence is CASSFVVGGSYEQYF. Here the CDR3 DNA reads TGTGCCAGCAGCTTTGTTGTCGGGGGAAGCTACGAGCAGTACTTC.

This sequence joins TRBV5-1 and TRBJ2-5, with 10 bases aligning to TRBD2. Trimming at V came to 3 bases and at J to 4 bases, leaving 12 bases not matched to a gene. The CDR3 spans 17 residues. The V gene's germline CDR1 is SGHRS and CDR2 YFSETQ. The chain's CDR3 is CASSSTILAGNSETQYF. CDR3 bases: TGCGCCAGCAGCTCAACGATACTAGCGGGGAACTCAGAGACCCAGTACTTC. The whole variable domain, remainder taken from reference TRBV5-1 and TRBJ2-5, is KAGVTQTPRYLIKTRGQQVTLSCSPISGHRSVSWYQQTPGQGLQFLFEYFSETQRNKGNFPGRFSGRQFSNSRSEMNVSTLELGDSALYLCASSSTILAGNSETQYFGPGTRLLVL.